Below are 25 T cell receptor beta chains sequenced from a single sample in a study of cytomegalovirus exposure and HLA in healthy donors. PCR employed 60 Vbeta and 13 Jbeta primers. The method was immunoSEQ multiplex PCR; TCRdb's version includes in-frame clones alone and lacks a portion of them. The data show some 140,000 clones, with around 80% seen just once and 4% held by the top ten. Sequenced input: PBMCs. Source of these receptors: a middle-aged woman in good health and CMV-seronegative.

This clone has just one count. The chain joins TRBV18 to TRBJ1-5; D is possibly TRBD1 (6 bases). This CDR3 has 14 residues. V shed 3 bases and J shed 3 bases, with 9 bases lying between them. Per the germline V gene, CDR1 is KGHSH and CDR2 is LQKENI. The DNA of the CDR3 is TGTGCCAGCTCACCGACAGGTATCAATCAGCCCCAGCATTTT. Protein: CASSPTGINQPQHF.

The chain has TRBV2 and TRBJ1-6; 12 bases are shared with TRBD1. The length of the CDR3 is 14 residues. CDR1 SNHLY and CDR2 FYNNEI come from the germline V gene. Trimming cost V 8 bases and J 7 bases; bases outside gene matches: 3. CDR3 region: CASEGTGGNSPLHF. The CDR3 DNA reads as TGTGCCAGCGAAGGGACAGGGGGCAATTCACCCCTCCACTTT.

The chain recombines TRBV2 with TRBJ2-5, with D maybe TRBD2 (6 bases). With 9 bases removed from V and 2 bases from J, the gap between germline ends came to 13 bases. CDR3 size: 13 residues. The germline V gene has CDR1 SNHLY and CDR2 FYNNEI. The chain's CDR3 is CAREGPGQETQYF. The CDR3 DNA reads TGTGCCAGGGAGGGACCGGGGCAAGAGACCCAGTACTTC.

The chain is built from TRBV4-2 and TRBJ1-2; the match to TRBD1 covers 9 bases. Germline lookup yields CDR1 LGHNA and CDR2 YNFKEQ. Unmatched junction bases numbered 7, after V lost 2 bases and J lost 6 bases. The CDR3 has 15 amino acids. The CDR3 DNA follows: TGTGCCAGCAGCCAATCCGTGGGACAGGGTGATGGCTACACCTTC. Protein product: CASSQSVGQGDGYTF.

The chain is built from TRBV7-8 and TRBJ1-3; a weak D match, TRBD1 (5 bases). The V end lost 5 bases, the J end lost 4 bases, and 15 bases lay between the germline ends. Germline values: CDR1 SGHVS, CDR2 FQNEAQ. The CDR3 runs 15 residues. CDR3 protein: CASSTLDTYGNTIYF. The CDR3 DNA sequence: TGTGCCAGCAGCACTCTGGACACGTACGGAAACACCATATATTTT.

The CDR3 nucleotides read TGCAGCGTTGCGGGGGGGGTCCGGGACACTCAAAGGGAGACCCAGTACTTC. Protein product: CSVAGGVRDTQRETQYF. This sequence joins TRBV29-1 and TRBJ2-5; 8 nucleotides align to TRBD2. Germline V CDR1 and CDR2: SQVTM, ANQGSEA. Germline trimming cut 4 bases from V and 5 bases from J; bases unmatched to any gene: 18. The CDR3 runs to 17 residues. The complete variable domain, with remaining parts taken from reference TRBV29-1 and TRBJ2-5, reads SAVISQKPSRDICQRGTSLTIQCQVDSQVTMMFWYRQQPGQSLTLIATANQGSEATYESGFVIDKFPISRPNLTFSTLTVSNMSPEDSSIYLCSVAGGVRDTQRETQYFGPGTRLLVL.

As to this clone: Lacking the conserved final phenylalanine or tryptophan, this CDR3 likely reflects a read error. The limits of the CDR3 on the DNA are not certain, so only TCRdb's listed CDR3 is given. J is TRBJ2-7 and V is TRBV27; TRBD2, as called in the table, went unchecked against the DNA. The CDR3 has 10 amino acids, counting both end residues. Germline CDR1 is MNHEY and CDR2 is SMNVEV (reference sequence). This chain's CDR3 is CASRGDSTFP.

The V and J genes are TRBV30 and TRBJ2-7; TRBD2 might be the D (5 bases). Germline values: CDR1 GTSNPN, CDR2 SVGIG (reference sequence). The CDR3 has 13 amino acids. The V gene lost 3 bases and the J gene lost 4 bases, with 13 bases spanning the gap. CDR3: CAWSRAAVYEQYF. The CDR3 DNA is TGTGCCTGGAGCCGAGCGGCGGTTTACGAGCAGTACTTC.

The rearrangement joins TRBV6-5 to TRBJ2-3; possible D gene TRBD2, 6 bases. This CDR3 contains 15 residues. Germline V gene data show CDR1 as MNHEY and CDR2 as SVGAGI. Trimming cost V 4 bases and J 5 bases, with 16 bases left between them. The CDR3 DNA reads TGTGCCAGCAGTTTAGATGGCAGGCGGGGAGATACGCAGTATTTT. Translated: CASSLDGRRGDTQYF.

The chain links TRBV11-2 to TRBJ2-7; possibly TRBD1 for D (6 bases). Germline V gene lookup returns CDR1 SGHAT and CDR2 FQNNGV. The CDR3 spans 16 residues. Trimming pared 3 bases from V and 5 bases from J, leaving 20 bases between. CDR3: CASSFTSGQGKNEQYF. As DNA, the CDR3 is TGTGCCAGCAGCTTCACCTCGGGGCAGGGGAAGAACGAGCAGTACTTC.

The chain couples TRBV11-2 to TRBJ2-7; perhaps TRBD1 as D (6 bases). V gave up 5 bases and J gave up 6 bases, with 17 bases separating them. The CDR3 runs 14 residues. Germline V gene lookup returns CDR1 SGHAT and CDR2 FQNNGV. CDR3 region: CASSQDSLGGEQYF. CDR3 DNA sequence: TGTGCCAGCAGCCAGGACAGCCTCGGAGGCGAGCAGTACTTC.

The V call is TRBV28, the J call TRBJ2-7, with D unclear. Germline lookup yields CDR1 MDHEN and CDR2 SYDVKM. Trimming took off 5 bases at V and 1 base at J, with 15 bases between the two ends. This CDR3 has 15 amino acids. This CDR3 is CASSPPPAQSYEQYF. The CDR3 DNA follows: TGTGCCAGCAGTCCCCCCCCAGCGCAGTCCTACGAGCAGTACTTC.

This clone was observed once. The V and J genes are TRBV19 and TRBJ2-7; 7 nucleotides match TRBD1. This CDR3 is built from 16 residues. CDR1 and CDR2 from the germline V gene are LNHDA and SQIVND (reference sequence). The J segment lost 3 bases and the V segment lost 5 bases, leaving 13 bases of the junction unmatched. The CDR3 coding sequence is TGTGCCAGTAGTCCCCCGGGACAGTCCTCTTACTACGAGCAGTACTTC. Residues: CASSPPGQSSYYEQYF.

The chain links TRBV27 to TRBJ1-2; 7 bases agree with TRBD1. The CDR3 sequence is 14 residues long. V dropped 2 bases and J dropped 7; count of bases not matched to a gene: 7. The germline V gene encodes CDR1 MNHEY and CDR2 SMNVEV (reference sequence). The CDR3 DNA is TGTGCCAGCAGTTTAAGGGACAGAATTGGTGGCTACACCTTC. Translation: CASSLRDRIGGYTF.

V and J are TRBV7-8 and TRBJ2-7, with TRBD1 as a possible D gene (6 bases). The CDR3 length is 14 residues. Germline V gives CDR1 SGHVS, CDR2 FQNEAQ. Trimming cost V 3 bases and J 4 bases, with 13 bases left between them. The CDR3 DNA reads TGTGCCAGCAGCTTCAGGGGAAGGGGATACGAGCAGTACTTC. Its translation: CASSFRGRGYEQYF.

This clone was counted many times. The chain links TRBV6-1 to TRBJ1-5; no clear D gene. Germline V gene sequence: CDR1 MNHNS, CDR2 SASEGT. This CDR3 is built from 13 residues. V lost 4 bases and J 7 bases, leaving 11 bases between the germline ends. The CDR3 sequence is CASSVSMEQPQHF. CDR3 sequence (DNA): TGTGCCAGCAGTGTATCGATGGAGCAGCCCCAGCATTTT.

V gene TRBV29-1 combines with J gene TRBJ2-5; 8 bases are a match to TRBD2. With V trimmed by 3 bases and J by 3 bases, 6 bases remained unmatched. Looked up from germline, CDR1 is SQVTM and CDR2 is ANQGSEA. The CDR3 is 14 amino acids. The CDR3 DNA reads TGCAGCGTTGAGCGGGGGGTCGGAGAAGAGACCCAGTACTTC. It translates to CSVERGVGEETQYF.

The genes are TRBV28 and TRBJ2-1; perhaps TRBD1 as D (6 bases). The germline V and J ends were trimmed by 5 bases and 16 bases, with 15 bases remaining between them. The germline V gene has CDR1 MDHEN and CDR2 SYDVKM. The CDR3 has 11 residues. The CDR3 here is CASSTTGSSFF. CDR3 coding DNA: TGTGCCAGCAGTACAACAGGGAGTAGCTTCTTC. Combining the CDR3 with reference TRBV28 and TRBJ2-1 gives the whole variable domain DVKVTQSSRYLVKRTGEKVFLECVQDMDHENMFWYRQDPGLGLRLIYFSYDVKMKEKGDIPEGYSVSREKKERFSLILESASTNQTSMYLCASSTTGSSFFGPGTRLTVL.

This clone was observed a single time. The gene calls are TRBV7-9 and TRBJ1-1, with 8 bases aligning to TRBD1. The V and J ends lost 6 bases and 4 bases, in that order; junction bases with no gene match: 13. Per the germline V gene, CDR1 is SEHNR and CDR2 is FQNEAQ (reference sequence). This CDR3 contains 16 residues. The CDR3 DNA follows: TGTGCCAGCAGGCGCGATGGACAGGGAATGGGCACTGAAGCTTTCTTT. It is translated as CASRRDGQGMGTEAFF.

CDR3 sequence (DNA): TGTGCCAGCAGCGCGACCAGGACTAGCGGGAGTTCCGGGGAGCTGTTTTTT. This encodes CASSATRTSGSSGELFF. The rearrangement links TRBV9 to TRBJ2-2; 13 bases are a match to TRBD2. Germline V gene data show CDR1 as SGDLS and CDR2 as YYNGEE. J was trimmed by 6 bases and V by 3 bases; bases with no gene match: 8. The CDR3 has 17 amino acids.

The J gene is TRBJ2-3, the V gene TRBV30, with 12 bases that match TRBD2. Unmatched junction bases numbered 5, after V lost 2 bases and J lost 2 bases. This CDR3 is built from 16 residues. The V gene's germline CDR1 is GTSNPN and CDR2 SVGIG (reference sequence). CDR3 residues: CAWSSRTSGNTDTQYF. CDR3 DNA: TGTGCCTGGAGTTCCCGGACTAGCGGGAACACAGATACGCAGTATTTT.

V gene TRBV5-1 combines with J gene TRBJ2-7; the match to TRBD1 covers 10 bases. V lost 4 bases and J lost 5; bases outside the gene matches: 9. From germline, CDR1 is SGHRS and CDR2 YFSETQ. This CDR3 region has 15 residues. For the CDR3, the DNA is TGCGCCAGCAGCGCACAACGGACAGGGGGGGACGAGCAGTACTTC. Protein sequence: CASSAQRTGGDEQYF. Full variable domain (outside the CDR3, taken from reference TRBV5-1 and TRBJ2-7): KAGVTQTPRYLIKTRGQQVTLSCSPISGHRSVSWYQQTPGQGLQFLFEYFSETQRNKGNFPGRFSGRQFSNSRSEMNVSTLELGDSALYLCASSAQRTGGDEQYFGPGTRLTVT.

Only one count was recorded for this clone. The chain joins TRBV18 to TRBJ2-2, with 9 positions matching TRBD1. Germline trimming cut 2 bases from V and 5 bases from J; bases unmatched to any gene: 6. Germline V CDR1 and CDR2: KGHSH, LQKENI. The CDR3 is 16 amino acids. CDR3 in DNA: TGTGCCAGCTCACCATCGACAGGGGGGGAAACCGGGGAGCTGTTTTTT. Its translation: CASSPSTGGETGELFF.

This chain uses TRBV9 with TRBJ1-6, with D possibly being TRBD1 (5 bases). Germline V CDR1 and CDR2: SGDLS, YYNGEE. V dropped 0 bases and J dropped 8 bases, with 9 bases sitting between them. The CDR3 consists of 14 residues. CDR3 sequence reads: CASSVGQTDSPLHF. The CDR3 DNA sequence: TGTGCCAGCAGCGTAGGACAGACAGATTCACCCCTCCACTTT.

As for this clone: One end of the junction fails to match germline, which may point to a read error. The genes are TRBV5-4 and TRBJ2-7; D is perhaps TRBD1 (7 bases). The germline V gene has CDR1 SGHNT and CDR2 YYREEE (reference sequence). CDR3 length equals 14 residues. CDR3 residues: CASSLGGTAYEQYF. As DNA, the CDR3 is TGTGCCAGCAGTTTGGGCGGGACAGCCTACGAGCAGTACTTC.